What follows are 21 T cell receptor beta chains derived from one specimen sequenced in a study of beta chain features in type 1 diabetes (dated by TCRdb to the late 2010s). Their recognized antigens are unknown. Libraries came from the immunoSEQ multiplex PCR assay. The entire amount of isolated RNA was reverse transcribed using the High Capacity cDNA Reverse Transcription Kit, so the sequenced TCRB transcripts were expressed ones. What TCRdb holds here is the immuneACCESS table cut down to in-frame rearrangements. Part of the clones is not present; checked against another copy, under half of the missing clones reflect an unresolved V gene, and the others are unexplained. The sample includes fewer than 300,000 clones, with approximately 11% observed a single time. The top ten clones comprise around 0.015% of the sample. Points the paper makes about the study in general: In all four CD4+ subsets, TCRB CDR3 length was moderately but significantly shorter in type 1 diabetes patients.

Sequencing used naive CD4+ T cells from blood. The meaning of the sample's cell subset or site label: true naive CD4+ T cells. All receptors derive from a man aged 30 to 45 with type 1 diabetes.

This clone was observed at least ten times. The chain combines TRBV7-9 with TRBJ2-1, with D hard to call. The CDR3 runs to 12 residues. Trimming removed 7 bases at V and 8 bases at J, with 12 bases between. Germline values: CDR1 SEHNR, CDR2 FQNEAQ (reference sequence). CDR3 DNA: TGTGCCAGCAACCCCCGTCGGGATGAGCAGTTCTTC. Its translation is CASNPRRDEQFF.

The V and J genes are TRBV7-9 and TRBJ2-3; 13 bases line up with TRBD2. Per germline, CDR1 SEHNR and CDR2 FQNEAQ (reference sequence). The length of the CDR3 is 16 residues. V trimming: 5 bases; J trimming: 7 bases; junction bases outside the gene matches: 9. The DNA of the CDR3 is TGTGCCAGCAGCCCTTCCAGACTAGCGGGGGGTTATACGCAGTATTTT. Translating it yields CASSPSRLAGGYTQYF.

This clone was counted a few times. V is TRBV6-6 and J is TRBJ2-7, with a tentative D call TRBD1 (6 bases). Germline V gives CDR1 MNHNY, CDR2 SVGAGI (reference sequence). The V and J ends lost 6 bases and 0 bases respectively, with 15 bases between them. This CDR3 spans 15 amino acids. In DNA form, the CDR3 reads TGTGCCAGCAGGATAGGGACACCTTCCTCCTACGAGCAGTACTTC. As protein: CASRIGTPSSYEQYF.

The chain carries TRBV19 and TRBJ2-1, with D uncertain. With 5 bases removed from V and 0 bases from J, the gap between germline ends came to 11 bases. The germline V gene has CDR1 LNHDA and CDR2 SQIVND (reference sequence). The CDR3 is 15 residues long. The CDR3 loop is CASSDKQSSYNEQFF. CDR3 DNA: TGTGCCAGTAGTGACAAACAGAGCTCCTACAATGAGCAGTTCTTC.

This clone appeared a few times. The V gene is TRBV7-2, the J gene TRBJ1-6; D possibly corresponds to TRBD1 (5 bases). This CDR3 spans 14 amino acids. Germline CDR1 reads SGHTA; CDR2 reads FQGNSA. The V end was cut by 0 bases, the J end by 13 bases, with 13 bases between. The CDR3 here is CASSLASPGFPLHF. For the CDR3, the DNA is TGTGCCAGCAGCTTAGCTTCCCCAGGGTTCCCCCTCCACTTT.

The chain links TRBV7-2 to TRBJ2-7; TRBD2 agrees at 11 bases. The CDR3 is made up of 15 amino acids. In germline, CDR1 is SGHTA, CDR2 FQGNSA. V was pared by 6 bases and J by 4 bases, with 8 bases of the junction left unmatched. CDR3 residues: CASRVSPSGGYEQYF. CDR3 DNA sequence: TGTGCCAGCAGGGTTTCTCCTAGCGGGGGGTACGAGCAGTACTTC.

This clone was seen a handful of times. The chain carries TRBV2 and TRBJ2-2, with TRBD2 identical over 8 bases. The CDR3 runs to 15 residues. Germline lookup yields CDR1 SNHLY and CDR2 FYNNEI. The junction had 6 bases not matched to a gene; V was cut back by 4 bases and J by 5 bases. The CDR3, as DNA: TGTGCCAGCAGTGGACGCGGGGGGCCAACCGGGGAGCTGTTTTTT. This encodes CASSGRGGPTGELFF.

This clone turned up a few times. CDR3 DNA sequence: TGTGCCAGCAGCTTAGGACCCTTTACTACCCTCCCTGGAAACACCATATATTTT. Translated: CASSLGPFTTLPGNTIYF. The V call is TRBV7-8, the J call TRBJ1-3; D gene uncertain. The CDR3 totals 18 residues. The germline CDR1 and CDR2 sequences are SGHVS and FQNEAQ. V lost 1 base and J 2 bases, leaving 18 bases between the germline ends.

J is TRBJ2-1 and V is TRBV6-5; 12 bases match TRBD2. The length of the CDR3 is 16 residues. The germline gives CDR1 MNHEY, CDR2 SVGAGI. The V segment lost 0 bases and the J segment 4 bases; nucleotides outside the gene matches: 1. The CDR3 sequence is CASSYSTSGGYNEQFF. CDR3 DNA sequence: TGTGCCAGCAGTTACTCGACTAGCGGGGGTTACAATGAGCAGTTCTTC.

The chain links TRBV9 to TRBJ2-3; no firm D call. The length of the CDR3 is 14 residues. CDR1 is SGDLS, CDR2 YYNGEE, per germline. V lost 2 bases to trimming and J lost 3 bases, with 10 bases between them. As DNA, the CDR3 is TGTGCCAGCAGCGTCTTCAGGTTGACAGATACGCAGTATTTT. Translated, it gives CASSVFRLTDTQYF.

The chain has TRBV2 and TRBJ1-2; D unresolved. Trimming shortened V by 1 base and J by 1 base, and 7 bases separated the two germline ends. The germline CDR1 and CDR2 sequences are SNHLY and FYNNEI. The CDR3 extends over 14 amino acids. CDR3 bases: TGTGCCAGCAGTGAAGTTCGGGGTAACTATGGCTACACCTTC. Translated: CASSEVRGNYGYTF.

The genes are TRBV2 and TRBJ2-5; D gene ambiguous. The V end was cut by 5 bases, the J end by 2 bases, with 3 bases between. This CDR3 comprises 11 residues. Germline CDR1 and CDR2: SNHLY and FYNNEI. The CDR3: CASSSQETQYF. CDR3 DNA: TGTGCCAGCAGTTCACAAGAGACCCAGTACTTC.

The gene calls are TRBV7-2 and TRBJ2-3, with 15 bases fitting TRBD2. The CDR3 sequence is 17 residues long. Germline values: CDR1 SGHTA, CDR2 FQGNSA. After removal of 7 bases from V and 6 bases from J, the junction contained 11 bases not matched to a gene. The CDR3 protein is CASKGPGTSGGTDTQYF. The CDR3 nucleotides read TGTGCCAGCAAAGGCCCAGGGACTAGCGGGGGGACTGATACGCAGTATTTT.

This clone was counted only a few times. This chain links TRBV30 with TRBJ1-4, with 9 bases aligning to TRBD1. The CDR3 extends over 15 amino acids. CDR1 is GTSNPN and CDR2 is SVGIG in the germline V gene (reference sequence). V was pared by 0 bases and J by 3 bases, with 2 bases of the junction left unmatched. CDR3 DNA sequence: TGTGCCTGGAGTGTACAGGGGGCCCCTAATGAAAAACTGTTTTTT. Residues: CAWSVQGAPNEKLFF. Full variable domain (outside the CDR3, taken from reference TRBV30 and TRBJ1-4): SQTIHQWPATLVQPVGSPLSLECTVEGTSNPNLYWYRQAAGRGLQLLFYSVGIGQISSEVPQNLSASRPQDRQFILSSKKLLLSDSGFYLCAWSVQGAPNEKLFFGSGTQLSVL.

CDR3 nucleotide sequence: TGTGCCAGCAGTGACTCGGGCACTAGCACAGATACGCAGTATTTT. This translates into CASSDSGTSTDTQYF. The chain carries TRBV6-4 and TRBJ2-3, with D unresolved. The V end lost 0 bases, the J end lost 0 bases, and 7 bases lay between the germline ends. CDR3 length: 15 residues. Germline V lookup: CDR1 MRHNA, CDR2 SNTAGT.

In its sample, this clone was seen a few times. The genes are TRBV6-6 and TRBJ2-5, with 9 bases matching TRBD1. The junction had 2 bases not matched to a gene; V was cut back by 2 bases and J by 4 bases. CDR1 and CDR2 (germline): MNHNY, SVGAGI (reference sequence). The CDR3 runs 14 residues. The CDR3 is CASSYGTGRETQYF. CDR3 sequence (DNA): TGTGCCAGCAGTTACGGGACAGGGAGAGAGACCCAGTACTTC.

The chain recombines TRBV5-1 with TRBJ2-1, with D possibly TRBD1 on 6 matching bases. The germline V and J ends were trimmed by 1 base and 3 bases, with 17 bases remaining between them. Germline V gene lookup returns CDR1 SGHRS and CDR2 YFSETQ. The length of the CDR3 is 17 residues. For the CDR3, the DNA is TGCGCCAGCAGCTTGATTAGGGGGACCTTATACTACAATGAGCAGTTCTTC. It is translated as CASSLIRGTLYYNEQFF.

The rearrangement links TRBV4-1 to TRBJ2-7, with 7 bases lining up with TRBD2. The junction had 12 bases not matched to a gene; V was cut back by 6 bases and J by 4 bases. Germline-derived CDR1 and CDR2 are MGHRA and YSYEKL. The CDR3 has 15 amino acids. The CDR3 DNA reads TGCGCCAGCAGGGGCCTAGGCGGGGGAGCGTACGAGCAGTACTTC. This translates into CASRGLGGGAYEQYF.

The chain links TRBV5-1 to TRBJ2-2; D not resolved. Trimming pared 2 bases from V and 3 bases from J, leaving 5 bases between. CDR1 is SGHRS, CDR2 YFSETQ, per germline. The CDR3 has 13 amino acids. CDR3 nucleotide sequence: TGCGCCAGCAGCTTCCCTGACACCGGGGAGCTGTTTTTT. Its protein product is CASSFPDTGELFF.

There are a few counts of this clone. Different DNA sequences within this sample yield the same CDR3. The chain has TRBV5-1 and TRBJ2-3, with 8 bases aligning to TRBD1. Germline assignment: CDR1 SGHRS and CDR2 YFSETQ. The V segment lost 4 bases and the J segment 2 bases; nucleotides outside the gene matches: 6. The CDR3 contains 15 residues. CDR3 in amino acids: CASSLDRGDTDTQYF. The CDR3 DNA sequence: TGCGCCAGCAGCCTAGACAGGGGTGACACAGATACGCAGTATTTT.

The chain uses TRBV5-4 and TRBJ2-1; tentatively, D is TRBD2 (5 bases). V was pared by 6 bases and J by 5 bases, with 15 bases between. The V gene's germline CDR1 is SGHNT and CDR2 YYREEE (reference sequence). The CDR3 totals 14 residues. In nucleotides, the CDR3 is TGTGCCAGCACGCTGGGTCCGGGAAACAATGAGCAGTTCTTC. Translating it yields CASTLGPGNNEQFF.